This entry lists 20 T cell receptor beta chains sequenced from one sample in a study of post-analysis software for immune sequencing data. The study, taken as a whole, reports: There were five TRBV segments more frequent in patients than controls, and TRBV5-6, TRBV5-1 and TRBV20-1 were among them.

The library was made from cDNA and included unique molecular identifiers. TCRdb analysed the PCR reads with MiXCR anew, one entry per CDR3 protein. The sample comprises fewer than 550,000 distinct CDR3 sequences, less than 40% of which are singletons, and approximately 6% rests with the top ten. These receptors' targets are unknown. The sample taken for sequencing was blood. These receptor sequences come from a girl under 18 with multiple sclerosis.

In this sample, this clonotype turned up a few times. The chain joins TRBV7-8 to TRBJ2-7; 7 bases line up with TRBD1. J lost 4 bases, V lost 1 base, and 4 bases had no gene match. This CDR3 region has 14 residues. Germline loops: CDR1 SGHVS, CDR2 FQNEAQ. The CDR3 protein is CASSLEGATYEQYF. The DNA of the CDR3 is TGTGCCAGCAGCTTAGAGGGGGCAACTTACGAGCAGTACTTC.

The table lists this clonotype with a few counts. The CDR3 spells CASSRGRSRSEAYNEQYF. CDR3 in DNA: TGTGCCAGCAGCCGAGGGCGCAGTAGGTCAGAGGCCTACAATGAGCAGTACTTC. This rearrangement joins TRBV5-5 to TRBJ2-1; perhaps TRBD2 as D (5 bases). The last part of the DNA fits TRBJ2-7 better; the J call may be wrong. The germline V gene has CDR1 SGHKS and CDR2 YYEKEE (reference sequence). This CDR3 has 18 amino acids.

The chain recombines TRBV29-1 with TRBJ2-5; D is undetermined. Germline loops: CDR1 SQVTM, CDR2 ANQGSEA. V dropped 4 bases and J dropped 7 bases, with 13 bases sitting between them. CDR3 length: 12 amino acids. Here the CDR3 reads CSVGVGLGTQYF. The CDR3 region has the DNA TGCAGCGTTGGGGTTGGGCTGGGGACCCAGTACTTC.

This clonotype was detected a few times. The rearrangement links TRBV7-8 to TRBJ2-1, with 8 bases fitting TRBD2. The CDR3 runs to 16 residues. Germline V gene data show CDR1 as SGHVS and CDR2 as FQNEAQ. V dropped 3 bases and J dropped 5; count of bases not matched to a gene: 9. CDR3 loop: CASSFRPAGADNEQFF. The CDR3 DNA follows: TGTGCCAGCAGCTTTCGCCCAGCGGGGGCCGACAATGAGCAGTTCTTC. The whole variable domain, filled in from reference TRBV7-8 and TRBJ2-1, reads GAGVSQSPRYKVAKRGQDVALRCDPISGHVSLFWYQQALGQGPEFLTYFQNEAQLDKSGLPSDRFFAERPEGSVSTLKIQRTQQEDSAVYLCASSFRPAGADNEQFFGPGTRLTVL.

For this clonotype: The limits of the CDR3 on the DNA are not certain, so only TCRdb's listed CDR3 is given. The CDR3 sequence: CASSTSGWTRGTDTQYF. The V gene is TRBV11-2, the J gene TRBJ2-3; the D segment call TRBD2 is taken from the table without a DNA check. Inclusive of both ends, the CDR3 amounts to 17 amino acids. Germline assignment: CDR1 SGHAT and CDR2 FQNNGV.

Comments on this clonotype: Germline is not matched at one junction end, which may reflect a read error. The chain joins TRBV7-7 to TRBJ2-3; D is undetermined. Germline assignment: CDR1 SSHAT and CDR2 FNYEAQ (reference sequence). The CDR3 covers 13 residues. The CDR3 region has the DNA TGTGCTAGCAGCTTAACCATGGGCGATACGCAGTATTTT. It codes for CASSLTMGDTQYF.

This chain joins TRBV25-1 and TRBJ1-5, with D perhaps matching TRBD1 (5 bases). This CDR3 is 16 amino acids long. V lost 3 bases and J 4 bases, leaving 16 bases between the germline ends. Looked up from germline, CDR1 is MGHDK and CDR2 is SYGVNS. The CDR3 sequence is CASSEVAGSFNQPQHF. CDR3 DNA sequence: TGTGCCAGCAGTGAGGTGGCAGGGAGCTTTAATCAGCCCCAGCATTTT.

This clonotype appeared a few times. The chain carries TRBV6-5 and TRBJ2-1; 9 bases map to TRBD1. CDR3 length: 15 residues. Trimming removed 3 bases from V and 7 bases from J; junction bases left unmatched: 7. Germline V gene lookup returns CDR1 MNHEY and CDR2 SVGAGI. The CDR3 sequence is CASSYAGTGLNEQFF. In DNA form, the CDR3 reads TGTGCCAGCAGTTATGCCGGGACAGGGTTAAATGAGCAGTTCTTC.

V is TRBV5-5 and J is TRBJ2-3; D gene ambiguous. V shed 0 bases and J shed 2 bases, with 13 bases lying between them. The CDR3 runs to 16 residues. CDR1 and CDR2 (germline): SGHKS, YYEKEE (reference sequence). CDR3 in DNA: TGTGCCAGCAGCTTGGGTGACTCCCGGTCCACAGATACGCAGTATTTT. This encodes CASSLGDSRSTDTQYF.

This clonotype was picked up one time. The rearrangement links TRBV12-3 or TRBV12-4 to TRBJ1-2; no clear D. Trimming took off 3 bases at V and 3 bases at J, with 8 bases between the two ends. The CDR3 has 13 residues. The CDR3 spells CASSLNFDYGYTF. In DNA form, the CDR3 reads TGTGCCAGCAGTTTGAATTTTGACTATGGCTACACCTTC.

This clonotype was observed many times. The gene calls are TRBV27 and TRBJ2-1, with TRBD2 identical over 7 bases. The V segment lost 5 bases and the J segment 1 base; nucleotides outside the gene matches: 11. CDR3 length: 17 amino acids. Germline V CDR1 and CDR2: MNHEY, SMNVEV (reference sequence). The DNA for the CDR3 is TGTGCCAGCAGTCCAATTGGGGTAGCGGGTTCCTACAATGAGCAGTTCTTC. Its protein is CASSPIGVAGSYNEQFF.

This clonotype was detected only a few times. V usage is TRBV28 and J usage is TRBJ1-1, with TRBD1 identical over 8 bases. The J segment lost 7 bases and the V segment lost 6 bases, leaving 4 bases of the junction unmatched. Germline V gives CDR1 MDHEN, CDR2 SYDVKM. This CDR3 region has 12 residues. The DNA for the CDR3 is TGTGCCAGCAGCCTCGACAGGGGTGAAGCTTTCTTT. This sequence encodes CASSLDRGEAFF.

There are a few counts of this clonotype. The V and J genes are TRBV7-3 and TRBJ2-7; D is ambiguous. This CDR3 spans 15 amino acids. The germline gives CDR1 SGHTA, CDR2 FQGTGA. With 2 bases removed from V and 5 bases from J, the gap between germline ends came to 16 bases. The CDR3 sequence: CASSLGSGRSHEQYF. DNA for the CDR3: TGTGCCAGCAGCTTAGGTTCGGGCAGGTCCCACGAGCAGTACTTC.

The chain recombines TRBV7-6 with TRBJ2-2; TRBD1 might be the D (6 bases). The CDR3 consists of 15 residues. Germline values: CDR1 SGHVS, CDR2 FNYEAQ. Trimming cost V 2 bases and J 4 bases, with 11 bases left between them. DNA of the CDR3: TGTGCCAGCAGCTTATCGGGGACAAGCACCGGGGAGCTGTTTTTT. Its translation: CASSLSGTSTGELFF.

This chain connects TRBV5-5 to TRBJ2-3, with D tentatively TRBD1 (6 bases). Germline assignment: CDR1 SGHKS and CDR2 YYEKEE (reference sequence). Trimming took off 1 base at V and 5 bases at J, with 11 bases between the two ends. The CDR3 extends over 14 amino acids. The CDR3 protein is CASSLWAGEDTQYF. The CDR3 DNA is TGTGCCAGCAGCTTGTGGGCAGGGGAAGATACGCAGTATTTT.

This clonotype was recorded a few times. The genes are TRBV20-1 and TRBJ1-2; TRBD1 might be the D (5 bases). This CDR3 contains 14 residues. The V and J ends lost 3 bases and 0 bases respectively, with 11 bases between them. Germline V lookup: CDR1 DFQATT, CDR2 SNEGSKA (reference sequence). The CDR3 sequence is CSASSGTANYGYTF. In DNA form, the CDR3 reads TGCAGTGCTAGTTCCGGGACGGCTAACTATGGCTACACCTTC.

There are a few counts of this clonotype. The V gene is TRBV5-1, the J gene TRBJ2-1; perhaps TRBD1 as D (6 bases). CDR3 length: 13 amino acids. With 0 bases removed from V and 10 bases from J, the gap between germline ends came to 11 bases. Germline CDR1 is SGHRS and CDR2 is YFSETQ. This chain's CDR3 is CASSLGQGREQFF. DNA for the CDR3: TGCGCCAGCAGCTTGGGGCAGGGGCGGGAGCAGTTCTTC.

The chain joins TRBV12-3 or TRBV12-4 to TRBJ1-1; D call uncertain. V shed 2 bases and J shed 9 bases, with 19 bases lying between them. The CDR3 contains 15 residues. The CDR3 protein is CASSLLVGAAQKAFF. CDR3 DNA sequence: TGTGCCAGCAGTTTACTAGTAGGAGCCGCACAGAAAGCTTTCTTT.

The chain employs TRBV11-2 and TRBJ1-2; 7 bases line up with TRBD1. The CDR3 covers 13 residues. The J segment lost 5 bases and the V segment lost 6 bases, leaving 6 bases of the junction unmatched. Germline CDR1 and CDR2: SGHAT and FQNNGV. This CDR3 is CASRQGTEYGYTF. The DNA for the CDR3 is TGTGCCAGCAGACAGGGGACTGAATATGGCTACACCTTC.

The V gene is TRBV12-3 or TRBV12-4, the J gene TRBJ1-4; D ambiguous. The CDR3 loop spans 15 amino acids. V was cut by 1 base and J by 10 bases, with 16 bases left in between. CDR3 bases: TGTGCCAGCAGTTTAGAGACCGGACTTGGCGGAAAACTGTTTTTT. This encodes CASSLETGLGGKLFF.